This TCR beta chain was observed in a study of cytomegalovirus exposure and HLA in healthy donors. TCRdb keeps only in-frame clones here, not all; method: immunoSEQ multiplex PCR. The repertoire has about 220,000 clones, about 90% of them found once; the top ten carry approximately 1.1%. Source material: PBMCs. This TCR was recovered from a woman younger than 35 in good health and CMV-seronegative.

CDR3 amino acids: CATQRNRVQETQYF. CDR3 in DNA: TGTGCCACCCAAAGGAACAGGGTACAAGAGACCCAGTACTTC. The genes are TRBV6-1 and TRBJ2-5; a possible D gene is TRBD1 (6 bases). The CDR3 spans 14 residues. V lost 10 bases and J 2 bases, leaving 17 bases between the germline ends. Germline CDR1 and CDR2: MNHNS and SASEGT.